One and the same sample provided the 27 T cell receptor beta chains below, sequenced in a study of PD-1 blockade in classical Hodgkin lymphoma. Only in-frame clones appear in the TCRdb table, and some are missing; sequencing was by immunoSEQ multiplex PCR. The sample records 41,000 or so clones, about 74% being singletons. In every patient, relapse followed autologous stem cell transplantation, while exposure to brentuximab vedotin differed. This specimen was peripheral blood mononuclear cells (PBMCs), taken at baseline. The receptors originated from a human donor with classical Hodgkin lymphoma.

The chain recombines TRBV18 with TRBJ2-2; 8 nucleotides align to TRBD1. Germline V gene lookup returns CDR1 KGHSH and CDR2 LQKENI. Trimming removed 5 bases from V and 1 base from J; junction bases left unmatched: 0. There are 14 residues in the CDR3. The chain's CDR3 is CASSTGGNTGELFF. DNA for the CDR3: TGTGCCAGCTCAACAGGGGGGAACACCGGGGAGCTGTTTTTT.

Written as DNA, the CDR3 is TGTGCCTGGAGTGTAGGGCAGACCTACGAGCAGTACTTC. Amino acid sequence: CAWSVGQTYEQYF. This chain links TRBV30 with TRBJ2-7; the D is unclear. Per germline, CDR1 GTSNPN and CDR2 SVGIG (reference sequence). CDR3 length: 13 amino acids. V lost 0 bases to trimming and J lost 2 bases, with 8 bases between them.

The chain combines TRBV5-4 with TRBJ2-3, with TRBD2 identical over 7 bases. The germline gives CDR1 SGHNT, CDR2 YYREEE (reference sequence). J lost 5 bases, V lost 4 bases, and 4 bases had no gene match. This CDR3 comprises 13 residues. The CDR3 DNA is TGTGCCAGCAGCGGCGGGGGTTTAGATACGCAGTATTTT. It is translated as CASSGGGLDTQYF. The full variable domain, its missing parts supplied by reference TRBV5-4 and TRBJ2-3, is ETGVTQSPTHLIKTRGQQVTLRCSSQSGHNTVSWYQQALGQGPQFIFQYYREEENGRGNFPPRFSGLQFPNYSSELNVNALELDDSALYLCASSGGGLDTQYFGPGTRLTVL.

The chain employs TRBV6-1 and TRBJ2-5; D is tentatively TRBD1 or TRBD2 (5 bases each). V was clipped by 1 base and J by 2 bases, with 17 bases between them. The CDR3 is made up of 17 amino acids. Germline V gene lookup returns CDR1 MNHNS and CDR2 SASEGT. DNA of the CDR3: TGTGCCAGCAGTGAAGGTACTGGCTGGGGGAGACAAGAGACCCAGTACTTC. It yields the protein CASSEGTGWGRQETQYF.

V and J are TRBV6-5 and TRBJ2-2; D is possibly TRBD2 (5 bases). The germline V gene encodes CDR1 MNHEY and CDR2 SVGAGI. This CDR3 contains 12 residues. V lost 6 bases and J 5 bases, leaving 7 bases between the germline ends. In nucleotides, the CDR3 is TGTGCCAGCAGGCTAGCTACCGGGGAGCTGTTTTTT. Translated: CASRLATGELFF.

This clone was seen just once. The CDR3 sequence is CASSRDRGNTEAFF. CDR3 coding DNA: TGTGCCAGCTCCCGGGACAGGGGTAACACTGAAGCTTTCTTT. The chain uses TRBV18 and TRBJ1-1, with 10 bases aligning to TRBD1. The CDR3 loop spans 14 amino acids. The junction had 3 bases not matched to a gene; V was cut back by 6 bases and J by 2 bases. Germline V CDR1 and CDR2: KGHSH, LQKENI.

The gene calls are TRBV12-5 and TRBJ2-5; D is perhaps TRBD2 (6 bases). CDR3 length: 14 amino acids. The V and J ends lost 7 bases and 2 bases respectively, with 14 bases between them. Germline CDR1 reads LGHNT; CDR2 reads FRNRAP. The CDR3: CASAPGRRQETQYF. CDR3 DNA: TGTGCTAGTGCCCCAGGGAGGAGGCAAGAGACCCAGTACTTC.

This chain connects TRBV21-1 to TRBJ2-7; whether TRBD1, the table's D call, matches the DNA was not checked. TRBV21-1 is a pseudogene locus. This CDR3 has 16 residues. CDR3 amino acids: CASSKVGGGPSYEQYF. The DNA for the CDR3 is TGTGCCAGCAGCAAAGTAGGAGGGGGCCCTTCCTACGAGCAGTACTTC.

The chain uses TRBV9 and TRBJ2-1; D is perhaps TRBD1 or TRBD2 (5 bases each). The germline CDR1 and CDR2 sequences are SGDLS and YYNGEE. Between the trimmed V and J ends, which lost 4 bases and 5 bases, there was a span of 16 bases. The CDR3 runs to 15 residues. The chain's CDR3 is CASSTGTLGNNEQFF. The CDR3 nucleotides are TGTGCCAGCAGCACCGGGACCCTGGGCAACAATGAGCAGTTCTTC.

V usage is TRBV29-1 and J usage is TRBJ2-7; 7 bases fit TRBD2. The V segment lost 6 bases and the J segment 2 bases; nucleotides outside the gene matches: 19. Germline loops: CDR1 SQVTM, CDR2 ANQGSEA. The CDR3 runs to 17 residues. The CDR3 loop reads CSVSWTGRREAPYEQYF. For the CDR3, the DNA is TGCAGCGTAAGTTGGACGGGGCGACGGGAGGCCCCCTACGAGCAGTACTTC.

V gene TRBV7-9 combines with J gene TRBJ2-1, with D uncertain. Deletions cut 1 base from V and 3 bases from J, with 16 bases between. This CDR3 has 17 amino acids. CDR1 is SEHNR and CDR2 is FQNEAQ in the germline V gene (reference sequence). CDR3 amino acids: CASSLGSGQRGYNEQFF. The CDR3 nucleotides read TGTGCCAGCAGCTTAGGAAGTGGCCAGCGCGGCTACAATGAGCAGTTCTTC. The full variable domain, rest sourced from reference TRBV7-9 and TRBJ2-1, is DTGVSQNPRHKITKRGQNVTFRCDPISEHNRLYWYRQTLGQGPEFLTYFQNEAQLEKSRLLSDRFSAERPKGSFSTLEIQRTEQGDSAMYLCASSLGSGQRGYNEQFFGPGTRLTVL.

V usage is TRBV11-2 and J usage is TRBJ1-1; no clear D gene. Between the trimmed V and J ends, which lost 1 base and 8 bases, there was a span of 11 bases. The CDR3 sequence is 13 residues long. Germline V gives CDR1 SGHAT, CDR2 FQNNGV. Here the CDR3 reads CASSLGRGGEAFF. In DNA form, the CDR3 reads TGTGCCAGCAGCTTAGGAAGAGGCGGGGAAGCTTTCTTT.

The chain recombines TRBV6-5 with TRBJ1-3; 7 nucleotides agree with TRBD1. This CDR3 has 15 amino acids. V gave up 6 bases and J gave up 3 bases; unmatched junction bases: 8. The germline gives CDR1 MNHEY, CDR2 SVGAGI. The CDR3 protein is CASSDLRGLGNTIYF. In DNA form, the CDR3 reads TGTGCCAGCAGCGACCTGAGGGGGCTTGGAAACACCATATATTTT.

This sequence joins TRBV9 and TRBJ1-4, with 11 bases aligning to TRBD1. The V gene's germline CDR1 is SGDLS and CDR2 YYNGEE. Unmatched junction bases numbered 3, after V lost 0 bases and J lost 8 bases. The CDR3 runs to 15 residues. CDR3 in DNA: TGTGCCAGCAGCGTAGACCGGACAGGGGGCGAAAAACTGTTTTTT. This codes for CASSVDRTGGEKLFF.

The count of this clone is one. The rearrangement links TRBV7-9 to TRBJ2-5, with TRBD1 matching 11 bases. The CDR3 has 15 residues. The germline gives CDR1 SEHNR, CDR2 FQNEAQ (reference sequence). V shed 3 bases and J 2 bases; nucleotides not matched to a gene: 2. Written as DNA, the CDR3 is TGTGCCAGCAGCTTCGGGACAGGGGGTCAAGAGACCCAGTACTTC. Amino acids: CASSFGTGGQETQYF.

The V call is TRBV7-2, the J call TRBJ2-1; D not certain. V was shortened by 2 bases and J by 0 bases, with 8 bases between the two germline ends. CDR1 is SGHTA and CDR2 is FQGNSA in the germline V gene. This CDR3 spans 15 amino acids. The CDR3 sequence: CASSLPRSSYNEQFF. In DNA, the CDR3 is TGTGCCAGCAGCTTACCGCGAAGCTCCTACAATGAGCAGTTCTTC.

The gene calls are TRBV9 and TRBJ2-7; a weak D match, TRBD2 (6 bases). V lost 0 bases to trimming and J lost 3 bases, with 16 bases between them. The CDR3 runs 16 residues. Germline-derived CDR1 and CDR2 are SGDLS and YYNGEE. CDR3 coding DNA: TGTGCCAGCAGCGTAGGGAGGGTCGGCGGGGACTACGAGCAGTACTTC. Its translation is CASSVGRVGGDYEQYF.

The chain combines TRBV28 with TRBJ1-5, with D perhaps TRBD1 (5 bases). This CDR3 region has 18 residues. V was trimmed by 5 bases and J by 2 bases, leaving 22 bases between them. Germline-derived CDR1 and CDR2 are MDHEN and SYDVKM. The CDR3 region has the DNA TGTGCCAGCAGTCCAGGGCAGGGTTTAGTCCTGGGCAATCAGCCCCAGCATTTT. Translated: CASSPGQGLVLGNQPQHF.

This chain joins TRBV27 and TRBJ2-3; no definite D call. Trimming removed 0 bases from V and 0 bases from J, with 1 base in between. The CDR3 spans 13 residues. Germline V gene data show CDR1 as MNHEY and CDR2 as SMNVEV (reference sequence). The CDR3 protein is CASSLSSTDTQYF. As DNA, the CDR3 is TGTGCCAGCAGTTTATCTAGCACAGATACGCAGTATTTT.

This sequence joins TRBV5-1 and TRBJ2-2, with 8 bases that match TRBD2. Looked up from germline, CDR1 is SGHRS and CDR2 is YFSETQ. The V and J ends lost 4 bases and 2 bases, in that order; junction bases with no gene match: 4. The CDR3 sequence is 15 residues long. In DNA, the CDR3 is TGCGCCAGCAGCCCCGGGGGGGGAAACACCGGGGAGCTGTTTTTT. The encoded protein is CASSPGGGNTGELFF.

J is TRBJ2-2 and V is TRBV7-3, with TRBD1 matching over 7 bases. The CDR3 sequence is 15 residues long. Trimming removed 0 bases from V and 4 bases from J; junction bases left unmatched: 2. Germline V gene sequence: CDR1 SGHTA, CDR2 FQGTGA. CDR3 protein: CASSLTGGFTGELFF. The CDR3 DNA reads TGTGCCAGCAGCTTAACAGGGGGCTTCACCGGGGAGCTGTTTTTT.

This clone was picked up one time. The chain combines TRBV19 with TRBJ2-7; D is unresolved. The germline V gene has CDR1 LNHDA and CDR2 SQIVND (reference sequence). V lost 5 bases and J lost 5, with 13 bases in between. There are 13 residues in the CDR3. In DNA form, the CDR3 reads TGTGCCAGTAGTTCCACCCTGGCCCACGAGCAGTACTTC. It codes for CASSSTLAHEQYF.

The chain is built from TRBV7-3 and TRBJ2-1; TRBD2 matches 9 bases. Losses at the gene ends were 5 bases for V and 6 bases for J; bases not matched to a gene: 14. There are 17 residues in the CDR3. The germline V gene has CDR1 SGHTA and CDR2 FQGTGA. CDR3 in DNA: TGTGCCAGCAGCATAAAGCCGATAGCGGGAGCCGCCAATGAGCAGTTCTTC. Amino acids: CASSIKPIAGAANEQFF.

The CDR3 bases are TGTGCCAGCAGCCCACGTACCGGGGAGCTGTTTTTT. This gives the protein CASSPRTGELFF. The chain is built from TRBV7-3 and TRBJ2-2; D is undetermined. The germline CDR1 and CDR2 sequences are SGHTA and FQGTGA. The V end was cut by 5 bases, the J end by 5 bases, with 6 bases between. The CDR3 runs to 12 residues.

CDR3 sequence (DNA): TGTGCCAGCAGTTTATCCCGGGCCGGCATTGGCTACACCTTC. Its protein is CASSLSRAGIGYTF. This rearrangement joins TRBV27 to TRBJ1-2, with D uncertain. The CDR3 is made up of 14 amino acids. V dropped 0 bases and J dropped 7 bases, with 12 bases sitting between them. Per germline, CDR1 MNHEY and CDR2 SMNVEV (reference sequence).

The chain joins TRBV7-2 to TRBJ2-2; TRBD2 matches at 9 bases. CDR3 length: 15 residues. The trim removed 1 base at V and 5 bases at J, leaving 2 bases unmatched. Per the germline V gene, CDR1 is SGHTA and CDR2 is FQGNSA. This CDR3 reads CASSLVGLATGELFF. In nucleotides, the CDR3 is TGTGCCAGCAGCTTAGTGGGACTAGCTACCGGGGAGCTGTTTTTT.

The V and J genes are TRBV6-5 and TRBJ2-1; 10 nucleotides match TRBD2. V was pared by 2 bases and J by 8 bases, with 9 bases of the junction left unmatched. Germline assignment: CDR1 MNHEY and CDR2 SVGAGI. The CDR3 totals 16 residues. CDR3 coding DNA: TGTGCCAGCAGTTACGCCTCTAGCGGGAGTACCGATGAGCAGTTCTTC. Protein: CASSYASSGSTDEQFF.